Listed here is a single TCR beta chain. The source of the sample is a study of blood T cell repertoires in COVID-19. About the research overall: Material from acute and convalescent COVID-19 was sourced from the United States, Italy and Spain.

Self-reported history from a screening survey and questionnaire set each donor's cohort. This CDR3 is built from 18 residues. V lost 4 bases to trimming and J lost 0 bases, with 19 bases between them. CDR1 LNHDA and CDR2 SQIVND come from the germline V gene (reference sequence). In the source study's methods: Amplification of reference gene primers was used by the study to estimate nucleated cell counts. Measured with immunoSEQ multiplex PCR; TCRdb has only the in-frame clones, and not every one. V and J calls and clone size come straight from that table; D and trimming were deduced from the DNA. The sample lists fewer than 200,000 clones, 70% to 80% occurring once.

The chain recombines TRBV19 with TRBJ2-4, with D possibly matching TRBD1 (6 bases). Sequencing was done on a sample of PBMCs or T cells enriched from blood (not recorded which). This TCR was recovered from a woman aged 70 to 79 in a cohort exposed to, infected with or recovered from COVID-19 (not recorded which). This chain's CDR3 is CASSNPSRQALAKNIQYF. DNA of the CDR3: TGTGCCAGTAGTAACCCTTCGAGACAGGCTCTAGCCAAAAACATTCAGTACTTC.